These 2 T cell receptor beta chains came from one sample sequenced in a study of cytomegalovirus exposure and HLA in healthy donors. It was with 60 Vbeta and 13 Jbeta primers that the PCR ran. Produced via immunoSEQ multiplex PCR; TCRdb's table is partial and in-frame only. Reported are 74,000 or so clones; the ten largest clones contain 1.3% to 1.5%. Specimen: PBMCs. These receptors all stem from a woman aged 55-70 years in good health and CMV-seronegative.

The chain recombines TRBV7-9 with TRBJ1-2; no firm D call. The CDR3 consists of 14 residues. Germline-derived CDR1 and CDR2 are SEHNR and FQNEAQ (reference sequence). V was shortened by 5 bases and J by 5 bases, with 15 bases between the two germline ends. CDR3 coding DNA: TGTGCCAGCAGCCCGAGGACCGGAGGGTATGGCTACACCTTC. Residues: CASSPRTGGYGYTF.

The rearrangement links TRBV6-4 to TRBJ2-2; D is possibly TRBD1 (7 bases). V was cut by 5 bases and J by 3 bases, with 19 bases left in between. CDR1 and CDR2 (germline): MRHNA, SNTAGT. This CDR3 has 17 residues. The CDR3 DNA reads TGTGCCAGCAGTCCATTCAGGGGGGCTGGGGACACCGGGGAGCTGTTTTTT. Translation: CASSPFRGAGDTGELFF.